The clone carrying this T cell receptor beta chain came up a few times. Its matching antigen is unknown. Germline CDR1 WNHNN, CDR2 SYGVQD (reference sequence). J lost 4 bases, V lost 5 bases, and 5 bases had no gene match. The CDR3 length is 15 residues. The assay was immunoSEQ multiplex PCR, and TCRdb's table has in-frame clones only and misses some. Among tens of thousands of clones listed, around 80% were seen once. The sample belongs to a study of memory CD4+ T cells and cytomegalovirus serostatus. Study at large: Healthy Belgian adult donors included several CMV-positive and some 25 CMV-negative people. Study results and limitations: CMV serostatus prediction reached median AUC around 0.94, or 0.89 with US-trained model.

The sort gate was single viable CD3+CD4+CD8-CD45RO+ cells for memory CD4+ T cells. Donors' CMV status reflects serum IgG against pp150, pp28, p38, p52. CD4+ T cells were isolated by positive magnetic selection. This receptor was taken from an adult in good health and CMV-seronegative. This chain uses TRBV10-1 with TRBJ2-2; 9 bases align to TRBD2. Source material: memory CD4+ T cells from blood. DNA for the CDR3: TGCGCCAGCAGTCGGCTAGCGGGGTCCACCGGGGAGCTGTTTTTT. Its translation: CASSRLAGSTGELFF.